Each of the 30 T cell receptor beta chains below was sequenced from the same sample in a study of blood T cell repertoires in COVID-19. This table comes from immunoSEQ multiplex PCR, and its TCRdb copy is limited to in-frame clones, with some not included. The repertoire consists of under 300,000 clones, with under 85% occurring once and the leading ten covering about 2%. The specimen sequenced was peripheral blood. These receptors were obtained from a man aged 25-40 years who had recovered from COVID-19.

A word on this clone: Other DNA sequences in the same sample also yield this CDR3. This CDR3 reads CASSQGGGRTDTQYF. The CDR3 region has the DNA TGTGCCAGCAGCCAGGGCGGGGGACGCACAGATACGCAGTATTTT. This chain joins TRBV3-1 (or the pseudogene TRBV3-2) and TRBJ2-3; 7 bases map to TRBD2. The germline V gene encodes CDR1 LGHDT and CDR2 YNNKEL (reference sequence). This CDR3 is built from 15 residues. The trim removed 3 bases at V and 1 base at J, leaving 4 bases unmatched.

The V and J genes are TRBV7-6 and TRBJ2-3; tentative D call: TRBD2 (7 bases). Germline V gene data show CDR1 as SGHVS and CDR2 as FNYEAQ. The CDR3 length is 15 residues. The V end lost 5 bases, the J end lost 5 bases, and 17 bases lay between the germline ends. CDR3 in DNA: TGTGCCAGCAGCCGGGGGGCGGTGGATGGAGATACGCAGTATTTT. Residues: CASSRGAVDGDTQYF. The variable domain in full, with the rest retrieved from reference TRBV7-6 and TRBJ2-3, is GAGVSQSPRYKVTKRGQDVALRCDPISGHVSLYWYRQALGQGPEFLTYFNYEAQQDKSGLPNDRFSAERPEGSISTLTIQRTEQRDSAMYRCASSRGAVDGDTQYFGPGTRLTVL.

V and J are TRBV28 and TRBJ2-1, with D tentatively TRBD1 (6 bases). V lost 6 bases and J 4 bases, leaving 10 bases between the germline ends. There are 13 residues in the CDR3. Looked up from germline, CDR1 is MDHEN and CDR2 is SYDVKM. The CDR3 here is CASRGTLYNEQFF. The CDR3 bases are TGTGCCAGCAGGGGGACATTGTACAATGAGCAGTTCTTC.

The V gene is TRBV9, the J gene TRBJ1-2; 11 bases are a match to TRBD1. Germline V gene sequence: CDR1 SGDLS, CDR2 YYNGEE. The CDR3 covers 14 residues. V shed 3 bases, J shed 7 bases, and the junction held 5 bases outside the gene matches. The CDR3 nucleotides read TGTGCCAGCAGCGGATGGACAGGGGGCGTTGGCTACACCTTC. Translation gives CASSGWTGGVGYTF.

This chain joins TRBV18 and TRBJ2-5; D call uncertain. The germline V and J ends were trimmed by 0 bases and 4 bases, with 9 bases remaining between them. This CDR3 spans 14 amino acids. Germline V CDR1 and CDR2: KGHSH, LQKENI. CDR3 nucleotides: TGTGCCAGCTCACCACCGTATTTGCGAGAGACCCAGTACTTC. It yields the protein CASSPPYLRETQYF.

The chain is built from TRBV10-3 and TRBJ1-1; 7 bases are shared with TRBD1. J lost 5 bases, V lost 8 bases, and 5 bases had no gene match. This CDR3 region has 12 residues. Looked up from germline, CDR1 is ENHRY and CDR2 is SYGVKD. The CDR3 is CAIGQDITEAFF. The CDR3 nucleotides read TGTGCCATCGGACAGGATATAACTGAAGCTTTCTTT.

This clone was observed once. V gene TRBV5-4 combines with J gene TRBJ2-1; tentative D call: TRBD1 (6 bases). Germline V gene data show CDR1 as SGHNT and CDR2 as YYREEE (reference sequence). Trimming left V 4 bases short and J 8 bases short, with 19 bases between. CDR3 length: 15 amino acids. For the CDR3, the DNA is TGTGCCAGCAGCCATGACGGGACACGTCGCGATGAGCAGTTCTTC. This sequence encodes CASSHDGTRRDEQFF.

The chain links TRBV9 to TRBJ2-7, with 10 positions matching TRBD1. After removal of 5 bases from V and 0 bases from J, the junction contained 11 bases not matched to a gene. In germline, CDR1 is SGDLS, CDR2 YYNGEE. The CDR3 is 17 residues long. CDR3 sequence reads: CASSDNPGTGDSYEQYF. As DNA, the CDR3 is TGTGCCAGCAGTGACAATCCCGGGACAGGGGACTCCTACGAGCAGTACTTC.

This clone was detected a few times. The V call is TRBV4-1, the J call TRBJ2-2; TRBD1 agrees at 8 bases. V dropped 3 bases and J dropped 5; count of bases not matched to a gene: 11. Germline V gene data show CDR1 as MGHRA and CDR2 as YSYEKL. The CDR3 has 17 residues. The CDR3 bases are TGCGCCAGCAGCCACCCGACAGGGGTTAAGGGAACCGGGGAGCTGTTTTTT. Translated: CASSHPTGVKGTGELFF.

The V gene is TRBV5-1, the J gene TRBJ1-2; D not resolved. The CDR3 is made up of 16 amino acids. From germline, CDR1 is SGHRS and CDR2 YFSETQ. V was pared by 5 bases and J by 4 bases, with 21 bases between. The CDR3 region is CASSRRQTIGSYGYTF. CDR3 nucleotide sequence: TGCGCCAGCAGTCGGCGCCAGACAATCGGGAGCTATGGCTACACCTTC. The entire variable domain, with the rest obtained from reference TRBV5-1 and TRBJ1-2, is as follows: KAGVTQTPRYLIKTRGQQVTLSCSPISGHRSVSWYQQTPGQGLQFLFEYFSETQRNKGNFPGRFSGRQFSNSRSEMNVSTLELGDSALYLCASSRRQTIGSYGYTFGSGTRLTVV.

CDR3 in DNA: TGCGCCAGCCGCGATGGGGCGGCCCGAACGAACACTGAAGCTTTCTTT. It translates to CASRDGAARTNTEAFF. This sequence joins TRBV10-2 and TRBJ1-1; weak D call: TRBD1 (5 bases). The CDR3 consists of 16 residues. Germline lookup yields CDR1 WSHSY and CDR2 SAAADI. The germline V and J ends were trimmed by 8 bases and 1 base, with 20 bases remaining between them.

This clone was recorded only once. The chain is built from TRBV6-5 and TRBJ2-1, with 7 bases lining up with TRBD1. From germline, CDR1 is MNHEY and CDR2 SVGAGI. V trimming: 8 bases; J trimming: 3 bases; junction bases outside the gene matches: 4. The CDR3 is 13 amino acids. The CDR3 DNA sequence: TGTGCCAGCGACAGGGAACGCTACAATGAGCAGTTCTTC. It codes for CASDRERYNEQFF.

CDR3 sequence: CASSAGDGSTDTQYF. CDR3 in DNA: TGTGCCAGCAGTGCAGGGGATGGTAGCACAGATACGCAGTATTTT. The chain combines TRBV6-4 with TRBJ2-3, with D possibly being TRBD1 (6 bases). The germline V gene encodes CDR1 MRHNA and CDR2 SNTAGT. The CDR3 has 15 amino acids. Between the trimmed V and J ends, which lost 4 bases and 0 bases, there was a span of 11 bases.

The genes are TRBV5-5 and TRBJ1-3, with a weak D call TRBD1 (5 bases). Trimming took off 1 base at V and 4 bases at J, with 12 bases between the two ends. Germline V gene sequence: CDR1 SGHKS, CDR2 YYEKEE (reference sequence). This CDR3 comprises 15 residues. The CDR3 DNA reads TGTGCCAGCAGCTTGTGGGCAGGGTTCGGAAACACCATATATTTT. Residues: CASSLWAGFGNTIYF.

CDR3 region: CASSSVVNTEAFF. The CDR3 DNA follows: TGTGCCAGCAGCTCGGTGGTGAACACTGAAGCTTTCTTT. The chain recombines TRBV5-4 with TRBJ1-1, with D uncertain. The CDR3 is 13 amino acids. Germline-derived CDR1 and CDR2 are SGHNT and YYREEE (reference sequence). V was clipped by 3 bases and J by 0 bases, with 6 bases between them.

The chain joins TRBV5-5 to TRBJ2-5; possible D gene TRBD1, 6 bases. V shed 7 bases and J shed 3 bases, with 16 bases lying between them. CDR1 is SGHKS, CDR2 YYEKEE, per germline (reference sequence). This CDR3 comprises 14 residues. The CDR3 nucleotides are TGTGCCAGCTACTATCAGGGGTGGGAAGAGACCCAGTACTTC. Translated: CASYYQGWEETQYF.

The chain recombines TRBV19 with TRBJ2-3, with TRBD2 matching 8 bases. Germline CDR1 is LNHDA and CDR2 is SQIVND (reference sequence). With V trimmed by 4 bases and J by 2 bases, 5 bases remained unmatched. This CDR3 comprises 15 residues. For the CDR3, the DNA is TGTGCCAGTAGTACAGCGGGGGTCTACACAGATACGCAGTATTTT. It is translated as CASSTAGVYTDTQYF.

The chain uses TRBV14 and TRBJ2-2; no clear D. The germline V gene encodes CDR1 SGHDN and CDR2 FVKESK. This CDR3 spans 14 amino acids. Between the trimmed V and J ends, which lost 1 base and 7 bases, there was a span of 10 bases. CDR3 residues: CASSQVLSVGELFF. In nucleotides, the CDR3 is TGTGCCAGCAGCCAAGTGCTATCGGTCGGGGAGCTGTTTTTT.

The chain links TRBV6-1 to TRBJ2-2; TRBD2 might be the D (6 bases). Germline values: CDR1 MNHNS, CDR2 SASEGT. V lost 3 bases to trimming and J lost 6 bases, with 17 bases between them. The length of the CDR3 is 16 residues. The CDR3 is CASSDVGTGRAGELFF. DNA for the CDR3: TGTGCCAGCAGTGACGTCGGGACTGGTCGGGCCGGGGAGCTGTTTTTT.

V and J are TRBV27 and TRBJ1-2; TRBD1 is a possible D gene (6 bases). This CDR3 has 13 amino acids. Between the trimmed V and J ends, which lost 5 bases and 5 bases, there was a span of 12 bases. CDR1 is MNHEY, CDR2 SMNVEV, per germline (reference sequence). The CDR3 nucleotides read TGTGCCAGCAGTCGGGGGGGCTTTTATGGCTACACCTTC. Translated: CASSRGGFYGYTF.

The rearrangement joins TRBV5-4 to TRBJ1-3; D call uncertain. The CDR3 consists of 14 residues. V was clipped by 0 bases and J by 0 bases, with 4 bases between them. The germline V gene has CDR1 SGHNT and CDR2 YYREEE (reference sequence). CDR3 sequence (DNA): TGTGCCAGCAGCTTGGAAGCCTCTGGAAACACCATATATTTT. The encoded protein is CASSLEASGNTIYF.

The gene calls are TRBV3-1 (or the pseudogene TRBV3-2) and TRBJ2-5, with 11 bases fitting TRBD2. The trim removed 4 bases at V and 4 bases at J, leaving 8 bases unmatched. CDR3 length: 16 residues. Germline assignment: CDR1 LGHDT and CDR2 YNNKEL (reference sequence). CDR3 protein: CASSPLAGGLGETQYF. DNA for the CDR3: TGTGCCAGCAGCCCCTTAGCGGGGGGGCTAGGAGAGACCCAGTACTTC.

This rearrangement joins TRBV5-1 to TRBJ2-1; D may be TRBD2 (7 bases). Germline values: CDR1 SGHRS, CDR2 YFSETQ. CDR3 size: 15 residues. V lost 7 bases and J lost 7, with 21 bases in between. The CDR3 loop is CASFSGGGPRNEQFF. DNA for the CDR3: TGCGCCAGCTTCAGTGGCGGGGGCCCTCGGAATGAGCAGTTCTTC.

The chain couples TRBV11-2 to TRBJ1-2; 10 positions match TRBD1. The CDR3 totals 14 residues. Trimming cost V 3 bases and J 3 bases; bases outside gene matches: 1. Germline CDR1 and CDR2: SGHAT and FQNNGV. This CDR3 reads CASSFGTGDYGYTF. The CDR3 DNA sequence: TGTGCCAGCAGCTTCGGGACAGGGGACTATGGCTACACCTTC.

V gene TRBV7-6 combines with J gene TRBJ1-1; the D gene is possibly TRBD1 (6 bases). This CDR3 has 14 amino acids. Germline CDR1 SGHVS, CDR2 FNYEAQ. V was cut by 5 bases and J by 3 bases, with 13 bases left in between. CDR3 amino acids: CASSPTTGHTEAFF. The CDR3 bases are TGTGCCAGCAGCCCGACCACAGGGCACACTGAAGCTTTCTTT.

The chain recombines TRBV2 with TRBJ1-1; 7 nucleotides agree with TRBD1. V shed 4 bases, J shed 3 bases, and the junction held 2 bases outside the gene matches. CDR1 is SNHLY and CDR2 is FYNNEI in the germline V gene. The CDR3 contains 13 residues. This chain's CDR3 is CASSGQGDTEAFF. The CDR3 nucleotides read TGTGCCAGCAGTGGACAGGGAGACACTGAAGCTTTCTTT.

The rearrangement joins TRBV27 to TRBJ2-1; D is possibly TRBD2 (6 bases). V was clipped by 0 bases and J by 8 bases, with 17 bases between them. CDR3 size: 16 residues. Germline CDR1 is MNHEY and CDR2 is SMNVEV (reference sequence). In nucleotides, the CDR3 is TGTGCCAGCAGTTTATCGGGGCCAGGGAGGTTCGATGAGCAGTTCTTC. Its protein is CASSLSGPGRFDEQFF.

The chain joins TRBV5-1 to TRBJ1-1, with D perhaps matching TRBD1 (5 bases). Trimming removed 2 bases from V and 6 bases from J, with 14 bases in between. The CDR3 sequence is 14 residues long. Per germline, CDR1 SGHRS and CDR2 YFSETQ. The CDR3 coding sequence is TGCGCCAGCAGCTTAAACCGGGACTCCCCTGAAGCTTTCTTT. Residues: CASSLNRDSPEAFF.

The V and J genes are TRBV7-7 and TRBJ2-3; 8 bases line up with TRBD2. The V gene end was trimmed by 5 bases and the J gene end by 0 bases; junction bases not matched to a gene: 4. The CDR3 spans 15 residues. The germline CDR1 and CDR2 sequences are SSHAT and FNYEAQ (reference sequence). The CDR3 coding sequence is TGTGCCAGCAGCCCCCGGGGGGGGAGCACAGATACGCAGTATTTT. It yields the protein CASSPRGGSTDTQYF.

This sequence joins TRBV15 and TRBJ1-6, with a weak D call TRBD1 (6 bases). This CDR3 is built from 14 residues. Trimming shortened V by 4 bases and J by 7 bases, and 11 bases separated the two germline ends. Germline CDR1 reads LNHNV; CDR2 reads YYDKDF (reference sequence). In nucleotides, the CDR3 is TGTGCCACCAGCAATACAGGGCGGAATTCACCCCTCCACTTT. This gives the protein CATSNTGRNSPLHF.